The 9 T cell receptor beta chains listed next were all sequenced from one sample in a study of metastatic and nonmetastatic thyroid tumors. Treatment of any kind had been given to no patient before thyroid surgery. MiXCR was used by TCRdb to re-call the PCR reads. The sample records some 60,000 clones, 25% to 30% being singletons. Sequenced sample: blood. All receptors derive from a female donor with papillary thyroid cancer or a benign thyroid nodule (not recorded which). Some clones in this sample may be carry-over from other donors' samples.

DNA for the CDR3: TGTGCCAGCAGCACGAAGCTAGCGGACTCCTACAATGAGCAGTTCTTC. Amino acid sequence: CASSTKLADSYNEQFF. The chain uses TRBV28 and TRBJ2-1; 7 bases map to TRBD2. This CDR3 comprises 16 residues. With 6 bases clipped from V and 0 bases from J, the junction kept 8 bases outside the gene matches. Germline V gives CDR1 MDHEN, CDR2 SYDVKM.

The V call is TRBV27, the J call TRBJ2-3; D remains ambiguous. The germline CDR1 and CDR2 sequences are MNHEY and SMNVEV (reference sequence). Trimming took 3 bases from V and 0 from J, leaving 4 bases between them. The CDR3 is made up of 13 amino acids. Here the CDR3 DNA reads TGTGCCAGCAGTTTTGACAGCACAGATACGCAGTATTTT. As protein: CASSFDSTDTQYF.

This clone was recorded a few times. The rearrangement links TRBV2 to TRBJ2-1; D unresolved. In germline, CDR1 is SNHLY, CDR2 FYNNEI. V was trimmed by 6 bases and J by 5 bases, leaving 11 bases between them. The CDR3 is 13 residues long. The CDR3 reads CASSRTPHNEQFF. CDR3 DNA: TGTGCCAGCAGCCGAACGCCTCACAATGAGCAGTTCTTC.

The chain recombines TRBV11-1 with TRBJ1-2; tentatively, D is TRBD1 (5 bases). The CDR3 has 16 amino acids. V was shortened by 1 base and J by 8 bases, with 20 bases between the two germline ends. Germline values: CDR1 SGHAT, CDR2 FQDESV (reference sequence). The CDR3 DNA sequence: TGTGCCAGCAGCTTAGGAGGGGACCCCCGGACTTTGGGCTACACCTTC. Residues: CASSLGGDPRTLGYTF.

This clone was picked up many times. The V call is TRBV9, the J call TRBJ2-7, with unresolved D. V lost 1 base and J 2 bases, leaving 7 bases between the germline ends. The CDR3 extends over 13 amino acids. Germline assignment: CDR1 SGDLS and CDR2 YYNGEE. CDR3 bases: TGTGCCAGCAGCGTAAACCCCACCTACGAGCAGTACTTC. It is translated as CASSVNPTYEQYF.

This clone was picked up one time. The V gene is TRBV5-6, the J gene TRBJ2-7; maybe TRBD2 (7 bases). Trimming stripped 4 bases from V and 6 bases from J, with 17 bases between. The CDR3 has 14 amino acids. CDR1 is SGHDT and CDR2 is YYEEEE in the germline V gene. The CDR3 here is CASSPDGGGGEQYF. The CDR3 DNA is TGTGCCAGCAGCCCTGACGGGGGAGGGGGCGAGCAGTACTTC.

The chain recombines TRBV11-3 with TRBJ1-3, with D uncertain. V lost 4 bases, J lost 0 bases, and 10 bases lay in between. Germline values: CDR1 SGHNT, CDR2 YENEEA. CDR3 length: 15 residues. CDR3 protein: CASSSPWSSGNTIYF. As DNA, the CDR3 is TGTGCCAGCAGCTCCCCGTGGAGCTCTGGAAACACCATATATTTT.

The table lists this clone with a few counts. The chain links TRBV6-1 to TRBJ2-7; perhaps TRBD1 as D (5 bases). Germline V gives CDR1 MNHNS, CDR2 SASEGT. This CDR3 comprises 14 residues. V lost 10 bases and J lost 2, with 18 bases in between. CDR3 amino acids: CATRHRQKTYEQYF. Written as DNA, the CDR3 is TGTGCCACCCGACATAGACAGAAGACCTACGAGCAGTACTTC.

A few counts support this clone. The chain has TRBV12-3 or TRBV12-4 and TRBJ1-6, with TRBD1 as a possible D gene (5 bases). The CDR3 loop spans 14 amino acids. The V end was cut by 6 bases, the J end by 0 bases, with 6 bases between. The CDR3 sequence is CASRGVSYNSPLHF. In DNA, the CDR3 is TGTGCCAGCAGGGGGGTCTCCTATAATTCACCCCTCCACTTT.